The entry that follows covers one TCR beta chain sequence. The antigen is undetermined. This sample stems from a study of PD-1 blockade in classical Hodgkin lymphoma. Study information: Each patient was given nivolumab 3 mg/kg through a vein every 2 weeks.

Study outcomes and limitations: Newly diagnosed patients were reported to exhibit reduced baseline TCR diversity relative to healthy donors. By C4D1 there was a significant rise in CD4+ TCR diversity but not in CD8+ TCR diversity.

Clones were sequenced by immunoSEQ multiplex PCR, and TCRdb holds only the in-frame ones, with some missing. The table lists more than 90,000 clones, about four fifths of them singletons. Autologous stem cell transplantation was followed by relapse in every patient, and brentuximab vedotin exposure varied. Complete response, partial response or progressive disease were the best responses. The receptor was isolated from a human donor with classical Hodgkin lymphoma. Material: peripheral blood mononuclear cells (PBMCs), obtained before the second cycle of nivolumab.

In DNA form, the CDR3 reads TGTGCCTGGAGTGACCTATTAAGTCAGCCCCAGCATTTT. Translation gives CAWSDLLSQPQHF. The rearrangement links TRBV30 to TRBJ1-5; D call uncertain. The CDR3 length is 13 residues. Germline lookup yields CDR1 GTSNPN and CDR2 SVGIG (reference sequence). Trimming pared 1 base from V and 6 bases from J, leaving 10 bases between. Filled out from reference TRBV30 and TRBJ1-5, the complete variable domain reads SQTIHQWPATLVQPVGSPLSLECTVEGTSNPNLYWYRQAAGRGLQLLFYSVGIGQISSEVPQNLSASRPQDRQFILSSKKLLLSDSGFYLCAWSDLLSQPQHFGDGTRLSIL.